These T cell receptor beta chains were read from a single sample in a study of cytomegalovirus exposure and HLA in healthy donors. TCRdb keeps only in-frame clones here, not all; method: immunoSEQ multiplex PCR. The sample lists about 120,000 clones; 88% were seen once. The specimen sequenced was PBMCs. These receptors came from a woman in her late teens or twenties in good health and CMV-seropositive. Both conserved end residues are part of each CDR3. The D gene is left open where the match is weak. The size field is filled for only some rows; it gives once, few, many or a size class.

clone_size j_call v_call d_call cdr3_aa cdr3_nt
. TRBJ1-5 TRBV27 . CASSLSGAGNQPQHF TGTGCCAGCAGTTTATCGGGAGCCGGCAATCAGCCCCAGCATTTT
once TRBJ2-1 TRBV20-1 . CSAPLAYEQFF TGCAGTGCCCCCCTAGCGTATGAGCAGTTCTTC
few TRBJ2-5 TRBV6-1 . CASSEGRKTQYF TGTGCCAGCAGTGAAGGCAGAAAGACCCAGTACTTC
. TRBJ1-3 TRBV5-1 . CASSLGARVNLFGNTIYF TGCGCCAGCAGCTTGGGTGCCAGGGTTAATTTGTTTGGAAACACCATATATTTT
once TRBJ2-2 TRBV7-9 TRBD2 CASKRGGENTGELFF TGTGCCAGTAAACGGGGAGGGGAAAACACCGGGGAGCTGTTTTTT
. TRBJ1-5 TRBV5-8 . CASSGGTSDQPQHF TGTGCCAGCAGCGGCGGGACCTCAGATCAGCCCCAGCATTTT
once TRBJ2-1 TRBV11-2 . CASSPHGGQGFIGKGQFF TGTGCCAGCAGCCCCCATGGAGGGCAAGGCTTTATAGGGAAGGGGCAGTTCTTC
. TRBJ2-2 TRBV19 TRBD2 CASSIDEAGGYTGELFF TGTGCCAGTAGTATAGATGAAGCGGGGGGTTACACCGGGGAGCTGTTTTTT
. TRBJ2-7 TRBV6-5 . CASRQTGMYEQYF TGTGCCAGCAGACAAACAGGGATGTACGAGCAGTACTTC
. TRBJ2-7 TRBV9 . CASSGAPVRSYEQYF TGTGCCAGCAGCGGGGCCCCCGTACGTAGCTACGAGCAGTACTTC
. TRBJ1-1 TRBV6-5 . CASSYTDSNTEAFF TGTGCCAGCAGTTACACTGACAGCAACACTGAAGCTTTCTTT
. TRBJ2-7 TRBV10-3 . CAISEQTEAQYF TGTGCCATCAGTGAGCAAACGGAGGCGCAGTACTTC
. TRBJ2-3 TRBV4-1 . CASSQVLSTDTQYF TGCGCCAGCAGCCAAGTACTTAGCACAGATACGCAGTATTTT
. TRBJ2-1 TRBV9 . CASSGTDNEQFF TGTGCCAGCAGCGGGACAGACAATGAGCAGTTCTTC
. TRBJ1-3 TRBV7-2 TRBD1 CASSQGQLSSGNTIYF TGTGCCAGCAGCCAGGGACAGTTGAGCTCTGGAAACACCATATATTTT
. TRBJ1-1 TRBV6-6 TRBD1 CASSRTGADTEAFF TGTGCCAGCAGTCGGACAGGGGCGGACACTGAAGCTTTCTTT
. TRBJ2-6 TRBV5-1 . CASSLDSSGANVLTF TGCGCCAGCAGCTTGGACAGCTCTGGGGCCAACGTCCTGACTTTC
once TRBJ1-1 TRBV23-1 . CASSQSAGCTEAFF TGCGCCAGCAGTCAATCCGCGGGGTGCACTGAAGCTTTCTTT
. TRBJ1-5 TRBV19 TRBD1 CASIKGTGAPGQPQHF TGTGCCAGTATCAAGGGTACAGGGGCCCCGGGGCAGCCCCAGCATTTT
. TRBJ2-3 TRBV5-1 . CASSLWTLDTQYF TGCGCCAGCAGCTTGTGGACTCTAGATACGCAGTATTTT
. TRBJ1-2 TRBV7-2 . CASSSGHIFYGYTF TGTGCCAGCAGCTCGGGACACATCTTCTATGGCTACACCTTC
. TRBJ1-2 TRBV7-8 TRBD1 CASSLSRTGRLDYGYTF TGTGCCAGCAGCTTATCCCGGACAGGGAGGCTGGACTATGGCTACACCTTC
few TRBJ1-2 TRBV14 . CASSQTGYGYTF TGTGCCAGCAGCCAAACGGGCTATGGCTACACCTTC
few TRBJ1-2 TRBV19 . CASSSHTGGGYTF TGTGCCAGTAGCTCCCATACGGGAGGTGGCTACACCTTC
. TRBJ2-3 TRBV4-3 TRBD2 CASSLTLAGLMGNTQYF TGCGCCAGCAGCCTCACATTAGCGGGACTGATGGGAAATACGCAGTATTTT
. TRBJ2-3 TRBV30 TRBD2 CAWSPGFRGGEARDTQYF TGTGCCTGGAGTCCAGGGTTTCGGGGGGGCGAGGCACGGGATACGCAGTATTTT
. TRBJ2-5 TRBV7-6 . CASSVFGQTQETQYF TGTGCCAGCAGCGTCTTTGGACAGACACAAGAGACCCAGTACTTC
. TRBJ1-6 TRBV19 . CASSIVSYNSPLHF TGTGCCAGTAGTATCGTCTCCTATAATTCACCCCTCCACTTT
. TRBJ1-5 TRBV28 . CASRTGNQPQHF TGTGCCAGCAGAACAGGGAATCAGCCCCAGCATTTT
once TRBJ1-5 TRBV6-5 TRBD1 CASSDRDFGQPQHF TGTGCCAGCAGCGACAGGGACTTCGGTCAGCCCCAGCATTTT
. TRBJ2-6 TRBV19 TRBD1 CASSGQVISGANVLTF TGTGCCAGTAGCGGACAGGTAATATCTGGGGCCAACGTCCTGACTTTC
few TRBJ1-2 TRBV2 . CATSRGYGYTF TGTGCCACCTCTCGAGGGTATGGCTACACCTTC
. TRBJ1-2 TRBV19 . CASSIDLDRRSYGYTF TGTGCCAGTAGTATAGATCTTGACCGACGGAGCTATGGCTACACCTTC
. TRBJ2-3 TRBV7-9 . CASSLDRVLSTDTQYF TGTGCCAGCAGCTTAGACAGGGTATTAAGCACAGATACGCAGTATTTT
. TRBJ2-3 TRBV25-1 TRBD2 CASSVWTGGNTDTQYF TGTGCCAGCAGTGTATGGACGGGGGGAAACACAGATACGCAGTATTTT
. TRBJ2-1 TRBV4-1 TRBD2 CASRLEGGGANEQFF TGCGCCAGCAGACTTGAAGGCGGGGGGGCCAATGAGCAGTTCTTC
. TRBJ1-2 TRBV10-2 TRBD1 CASSEAGGQGAGYTF TGCGCCAGCAGTGAGGCGGGGGGACAGGGTGCTGGCTACACCTTC
. TRBJ1-4 TRBV5-4 . CATRGVGSEKLFF TGTGCCACCCGGGGAGTGGGGAGCGAAAAACTGTTTTTT
. TRBJ1-2 TRBV6-1 . CASSENSFRDRYGYTF TGTGCCAGCAGTGAAAATAGTTTCAGGGATCGTTATGGCTACACCTTC
. TRBJ2-5 TRBV7-9 . CASSLVSGETQYF TGTGCCAGCAGCTTAGTTTCAGGGGAGACCCAGTACTTC
. TRBJ2-7 TRBV30 . CAWRPTRTVYEQYF TGTGCCTGGAGGCCGACAAGGACAGTATACGAGCAGTACTTC
. TRBJ2-5 TRBV11-3 TRBD2 CASSSRLAGAETQYF TGTGCCAGCAGCTCACGACTAGCGGGAGCGGAGACCCAGTACTTC
. TRBJ2-1 TRBV11-3 . CASSLTVNEQFF TGTGCCAGCAGCCTGACTGTCAATGAGCAGTTCTTC
. TRBJ1-1 TRBV6-6 . CASSGQGTGPYTEAFF TGTGCCAGCAGTGGGCAGGGTACAGGGCCTTACACTGAAGCTTTCTTT
. TRBJ2-2 TRBV9 TRBD2 CASSVEASGRGTGELFF TGTGCCAGCAGCGTAGAGGCTAGCGGGAGGGGCACCGGGGAGCTGTTTTTT